Sequencing of this TCR beta chain was carried out in a study of CD8 T cells in Susac syndrome (dated 2019 in TCRdb). For the study in its entirety: The study used repertoire sequencing to test whether antigen drove CD8+ T cell activation and differentiation in Susac syndrome. Here is what the overall study found, with its caveats: The TCR sequencing and HLA analysis was acknowledged to have included a relatively small number of individuals.

Peripheral blood CD8+ and CD4+ T cells from healthy donors, Susac syndrome patients and multiple sclerosis patients were profiled by high-throughput TCR beta sequencing. The multiple sclerosis controls were treatment-naive patients whose relapsing-remitting disease, either stable or active, fulfilled the revised McDonald criteria. Bulk CD8+ and CD4+ T cells were purified magnetically by negative isolation, whereas CD8+ TEMRA cells were enriched by FACS. Blood was collected in EDTA tubes and processed within 24 hours, with PBMCs isolated through density gradient centrifugation. PBMCs intended for TCR sequencing were cryopreserved in liquid nitrogen and thawed later in a water bath at 37 degrees C. The sorted or isolated CD4+, CD8+ and CD8+ TEMRA cells had a purity of 90% or higher. RNA was extracted using the RNeasy kit, and about 0.45 to 1 microgram was reverse transcribed with random hexamers. TCR beta CDR3 regions were amplified with the immunoSEQ multiplex PCR assay covering 54 Vbeta and 13 Jbeta segments. PCR amplification bias was corrected using a synthetic template baseline for primer optimization and computational correction. The authors' pipeline ran thus. Only productive sequences were kept, with reads annotated to V, D and J genes according to IMGT and analyzed in immunoSEQ Analyzer. Clonality was calculated as one minus the Shannon entropy normalized by log2 of the number of productive unique sequences. For each patient and control, public and private clones were evaluated within the 100 most prevalent clones. Clones were defined as Susac-specific when absent from the healthy and MS cohorts, from fewer than 1,200 published viral clones and from other ImmuneACCESS disease sequences. TCRdb trimmed the raw reads at Q25, called clones with MiXCR and kept productive beta chains. Each entry merges the rows of one CDR3 protein and shows their most common DNA and genes. TCRdb's processing, not the study's, gives the V and J calls here. The sample yields approximately 190,000 distinct CDR3 sequences; 90% to 95% were counted once. 0.085% to 0.095% of the sample is held by the ten biggest clonotypes.

To note about this clonotype: Its antigen is still unknown. Per-base qualities were not stored, and no clone one base away is much larger.

The V and J ends are trimmed by 2 bases and 10 bases, leaving 9 bases between them. Inclusive of the bounding cysteine and phenylalanine, the CDR3 is 12 residues long. Only the CDR3 region is kept as DNA, spanning 36 bases read in frame from base 1. According to the germline V gene (reference sequence), CDR1 reads SSHAT and CDR2 reads FNYEAQ. Sequencing input: CD4+ T cells from PBMCs. The receptor comes from a human donor with multiple sclerosis. Recombination connected TRBV7-7 to TRBJ2-1, with a tentative D gene TRBD2 over 5 matching bases. CDR3 loop: CASSLKRNEQFF. The nucleotide sequence is given as TGTGCCAGCAGCTTAAAGCGGAACGAGCAGTTCTTC.